The sample holds many counts of the clone carrying this T cell receptor beta chain. No antigen is known for it. This specimen comes from a study of metastatic and nonmetastatic thyroid tumors. Study-level information: Both malignant and benign thyroid patients supplied peripheral blood and tumor or nodule tissue samples, across which the repertoires of these patients were then compared.

Ahead of thyroid surgery, no patient had received treatment of any kind. Study results and limitations: Patients with malignant thyroid tumors reportedly had significantly higher TCR beta diversity than those with benign nodules, in blood and tumor.

Original data processing: CDR3 was compared across clinicopathological groups, and the resulting differences were used to build a distant-metastasis classifier for papillary thyroid cancer. TCRdb called clones again from the PCR reads with MiXCR. TCRdb assigned the V and J calls; the authors' analysis was not used. The table records roughly 48,000 clones, around 20% of them present only once. The specimen was blood. The TCR comes from a male donor with papillary thyroid cancer or a benign thyroid nodule (not recorded which). Some clones in this sample may be carry-over from other donors' samples.

As DNA, the CDR3 is TGTGCCAGTTTTGAAGGGGTGGACTATGGCTACACCTTC. It encodes CASFEGVDYGYTF. The chain joins TRBV28 to TRBJ1-2; D is possibly TRBD1 (5 bases). The CDR3 totals 13 residues. V was clipped by 9 bases and J by 3 bases, with 14 bases between them. Looked up from germline, CDR1 is MDHEN and CDR2 is SYDVKM.